This entry describes one T cell receptor beta chain. This CDR3 contains 14 residues. The germline CDR1 and CDR2 sequences are LGHDT and YNNKEL (reference sequence). The ends lost 4 bases at V and 2 bases at J; junction bases unmatched: 5. TCRdb used MiXCR to reprocess the 5' RACE reads, holding one entry per CDR3 protein. In the table there are 35,000 to 50,000 distinct CDR3 sequences, approximately 30% of which are singletons. The V and J genes are TRBV3-1 and TRBJ2-7; 7 nucleotides line up with TRBD1. The TCR was taken from a female donor with breast cancer. Sequencing was carried out using tumor-infiltrating memory CD4+ T cells sorted from the breast tumor. Described subset: memory CD4+ T cells, CD4+CD45RO+CD25-. In DNA, the CDR3 is TGTGCCAGCAGCCCCCCGCAGGGGGCCTACGAGCAGTACTTC. This encodes CASSPPQGAYEQYF.